There are many counts of the clone carrying this T cell receptor beta chain. Time point indicated: patch test 3, about 24 weeks after DPC sensitization. Treatment denoted: therapeutic diphenylcyclopropenone sensitization with weekly scalp DPC. The CDR3 is 14 amino acids. The V gene lost 0 bases and the J gene lost 1 base, with 7 bases spanning the gap. The germline CDR1 and CDR2 sequences are SGHRS and YFSETQ. Original handling: Samples held a median of approximately 94,000 TCRs, range roughly 23,224–750,000. TCRdb re-analysed the RACE reads in MiXCR, keeping a single row per CDR3 protein. The V and J calls and clone size are TCRdb's, not the authors'. The sample carries about 84,000 distinct CDR3 sequences, under 14% recorded once. This sample was included in a study of human T cells and chemical hapten exposure.

V usage is TRBV5-1 and J usage is TRBJ2-5; TRBD1 might be the D (5 bases). The specimen was whole blood, collected in connection with sensitization to the hapten diphenylcyclopropenone (DPC). This clonotype was sampled from a woman in her forties or fifties with alopecia areata. Some clones in this sample may be carry-over from other donors' samples. The CDR3 region is CASSLGQTQETQYF. In DNA, the CDR3 is TGCGCCAGCAGCTTGGGACAGACCCAAGAGACCCAGTACTTC.